These 29 T cell receptor beta chains share one sample of origin, sequenced in a study of shared clonotypes between healthy human individuals. The method was immunoSEQ multiplex PCR; TCRdb's version includes in-frame clones alone and lacks a portion of them. The data show some 2.1 million clones, approximately 95% seen once. It was CD45RO-negative cells, positively selected for CCR7, that made up naive CD8 cells, with terminally differentiated effector memory CD45RA+ cells excluded. Sample: naive CD8+ T cells sorted from blood. Receptors originate from a man aged 18 to 30 in good health.

The chain carries TRBV2 and TRBJ1-1, with a tentative D call TRBD1 (5 bases). Germline V gene lookup returns CDR1 SNHLY and CDR2 FYNNEI. The CDR3 has 12 residues. Trimming shortened V by 9 bases and J by 4 bases, and 12 bases separated the two germline ends. In DNA form, the CDR3 reads TGTGCCAGTGCGGGGGTGGTCACTGAAGCTTTCTTT. This sequence encodes CASAGVVTEAFF.

The chain is built from TRBV5-1 and TRBJ2-3; 8 bases are a match to TRBD1. Trimming cost V 2 bases and J 0 bases; bases outside gene matches: 2. This CDR3 has 15 residues. Germline V gene sequence: CDR1 SGHRS, CDR2 YFSETQ. The CDR3 region has the DNA TGCGCCAGCAGCTTCCGGGACAGGAGCACAGATACGCAGTATTTT. Its protein product is CASSFRDRSTDTQYF.

As for this clone: This specimen includes other DNA sequences encoding the same CDR3. This rearrangement joins TRBV29-1 to TRBJ2-2, with D perhaps TRBD1 (5 bases). This CDR3 spans 12 amino acids. V was cut by 3 bases and J by 5 bases, with 7 bases left in between. Germline CDR1 SQVTM, CDR2 ANQGSEA. This CDR3 is CSVDRETGELFF. CDR3 DNA sequence: TGCAGCGTTGACAGGGAAACCGGGGAGCTGTTTTTT.

The V gene is TRBV19, the J gene TRBJ2-7; 8 positions match TRBD2. J lost 0 bases, V lost 9 bases, and 4 bases had no gene match. Germline CDR1 and CDR2: LNHDA and SQIVND (reference sequence). This CDR3 region has 13 residues. CDR3 protein: CASRGGSSYEQYF. The CDR3 DNA reads TGTGCCAGCCGGGGGGGTTCCTCCTACGAGCAGTACTTC.

The chain couples TRBV10-3 to TRBJ2-7; TRBD2 is a possible D gene (5 bases). Germline CDR1 reads ENHRY; CDR2 reads SYGVKD. With 2 bases removed from V and 4 bases from J, the gap between germline ends came to 18 bases. The CDR3 is made up of 16 amino acids. Here the CDR3 DNA reads TGTGCCATCAGTGAGGGACCTAGCAGGATCCAGTACGAGCAGTACTTC. Its translation: CAISEGPSRIQYEQYF.

For the CDR3, the DNA is TGCGCCAGCGCTGATAGCTCCTACGAGCAGTACTTC. Translation: CASADSSYEQYF. The chain has TRBV5-1 and TRBJ2-7; D gene ambiguous. In germline, CDR1 is SGHRS, CDR2 YFSETQ. The CDR3 has 12 residues. Trimming stripped 7 bases from V and 0 bases from J, with 8 bases between. Looking up the rest from reference TRBV5-1 and TRBJ2-7 gives the full variable domain: KAGVTQTPRYLIKTRGQQVTLSCSPISGHRSVSWYQQTPGQGLQFLFEYFSETQRNKGNFPGRFSGRQFSNSRSEMNVSTLELGDSALYLCASADSSYEQYFGPGTRLTVT.

The chain has TRBV6-5 and TRBJ1-2, with no clear D. Germline CDR1 and CDR2: MNHEY and SVGAGI. V lost 5 bases, J lost 3 bases, and 13 bases lay in between. The CDR3 is made up of 14 amino acids. The CDR3 region is CASSPEEDDYGYTF. The CDR3 coding sequence is TGTGCCAGCAGTCCCGAAGAGGACGACTATGGCTACACCTTC.

Comment on this clone: The sample carries other DNA sequences with the same CDR3. The chain couples TRBV4-3 to TRBJ2-7; 10 bases fit TRBD2. The ends lost 1 base at V and 0 bases at J; junction bases unmatched: 0. Germline V gene lookup returns CDR1 LGHNA and CDR2 YSLEER. This CDR3 has 15 residues. The CDR3 spells CASSQASGSSYEQYF. The CDR3, as DNA: TGCGCCAGCAGCCAAGCTAGCGGGAGCTCCTACGAGCAGTACTTC.

This rearrangement joins TRBV12-5 to TRBJ2-7; the D is unclear. CDR1 is LGHNT and CDR2 is FRNRAP in the germline V gene. V lost 2 bases and J lost 4, with 12 bases in between. This CDR3 is 14 amino acids long. CDR3 loop: CASGLLHSGYEQYF. The CDR3 coding sequence is TGTGCTAGTGGTTTGCTACATTCTGGGTACGAGCAGTACTTC.

The V call is TRBV5-1, the J call TRBJ2-2, with D unclear. Trimming shortened V by 5 bases and J by 3 bases, and 8 bases separated the two germline ends. The CDR3 covers 13 residues. Germline CDR1 SGHRS, CDR2 YFSETQ. CDR3: CASSDSDTGELFF. The CDR3 DNA sequence: TGCGCCAGCAGTGACTCAGACACCGGGGAGCTGTTTTTT.

J is TRBJ2-7 and V is TRBV30; D is ambiguous. V was pared by 5 bases and J by 5 bases, with 10 bases between. Germline-derived CDR1 and CDR2 are GTSNPN and SVGIG (reference sequence). The CDR3 is made up of 11 amino acids. CDR3: CAWGPGNEQYF. For the CDR3, the DNA is TGTGCCTGGGGACCGGGTAACGAGCAGTACTTC.

This chain links TRBV28 with TRBJ2-2, with D tentatively TRBD1 (6 bases). The CDR3 runs to 17 residues. V was shortened by 1 base and J by 4 bases, with 16 bases between the two germline ends. Germline V gene data show CDR1 as MDHEN and CDR2 as SYDVKM. The CDR3 loop reads CASSLLEGQGFTGELFF. The CDR3 region has the DNA TGTGCCAGCAGTTTATTAGAAGGCCAGGGGTTCACCGGGGAGCTGTTTTTT.

The chain combines TRBV10-2 with TRBJ2-2; D gene unclear. CDR1 is WSHSY and CDR2 is SAAADI in the germline V gene. This CDR3 comprises 13 residues. Trimming left V 4 bases short and J 5 bases short, with 8 bases between. CDR3 residues: CASSADSTGELFF. The CDR3 DNA follows: TGCGCCAGCAGTGCAGACTCAACCGGGGAGCTGTTTTTT.

CDR3 sequence (DNA): TGTGCCAGCAGCGTAGGTCTACAGGGGGCTAATTCACCCCTCCACTTT. Its translation is CASSVGLQGANSPLHF. The chain carries TRBV9 and TRBJ1-6, with 9 bases matching TRBD1. Germline loops: CDR1 SGDLS, CDR2 YYNGEE. The V gene end was trimmed by 0 bases and the J gene end by 6 bases; junction bases not matched to a gene: 4. This CDR3 has 16 residues.

This chain connects TRBV5-5 to TRBJ1-6; 10 nucleotides line up with TRBD1. This CDR3 is 14 amino acids long. The germline CDR1 and CDR2 sequences are SGHKS and YYEKEE (reference sequence). The junction had 5 bases not matched to a gene; V was cut back by 3 bases and J by 11 bases. CDR3 sequence: CASSSGQGRAPLHF. DNA of the CDR3: TGTGCCAGCAGCTCGGGACAGGGGCGAGCACCCCTCCACTTT.

The chain carries TRBV7-8 and TRBJ2-7; 9 bases are shared with TRBD1. There are 20 residues in the CDR3. Germline V gene data show CDR1 as SGHVS and CDR2 as FQNEAQ. The V gene end was trimmed by 3 bases and the J gene end by 0 bases; junction bases not matched to a gene: 18. Here the CDR3 DNA reads TGTGCCAGCAGCTTCCTCCCGGGACAGGGAACTTTTTATCGCTCCTACGAGCAGTACTTC. This sequence encodes CASSFLPGQGTFYRSYEQYF.

In its sample, this clone was seen once. The chain has TRBV4-3 and TRBJ2-7; D may be TRBD2 (6 bases). V was cut by 0 bases and J by 0 bases, with 12 bases left in between. This CDR3 is built from 16 residues. The germline gives CDR1 LGHNA, CDR2 YSLEER. The CDR3 loop reads CASSQDAGEASYEQYF. The CDR3 region has the DNA TGCGCCAGCAGCCAAGATGCTGGGGAGGCCTCCTACGAGCAGTACTTC.

V usage is TRBV19 and J usage is TRBJ2-3, with TRBD2 matching over 9 bases. This CDR3 has 13 residues. Germline V gene data show CDR1 as LNHDA and CDR2 as SQIVND (reference sequence). V gave up 7 bases and J gave up 4 bases; unmatched junction bases: 3. The CDR3 bases are TGTGCCAGTATGGCGGGGGGGTCAGATACGCAGTATTTT. It yields the protein CASMAGGSDTQYF.

This chain uses TRBV7-9 with TRBJ1-6, with D uncertain. V lost 3 bases and J lost 5, with 5 bases in between. Germline V gene sequence: CDR1 SEHNR, CDR2 FQNEAQ (reference sequence). The CDR3 totals 13 residues. CDR3 protein: CASSFVDNSPLHF. DNA for the CDR3: TGTGCCAGCAGCTTCGTCGATAATTCACCCCTCCACTTT.

V is TRBV6-1 and J is TRBJ1-2; possibly TRBD1 for D (6 bases). CDR3 length: 16 amino acids. Germline lookup yields CDR1 MNHNS and CDR2 SASEGT. Deletions cut 1 base from V and 2 bases from J, with 14 bases between. The CDR3 is CASSEDSRGGNYGYTF. CDR3 DNA sequence: TGTGCCAGCAGTGAAGACAGCAGGGGAGGAAACTATGGCTACACCTTC.

The genes are TRBV7-2 and TRBJ2-7; 8 nucleotides match TRBD2. The junction had 9 bases not matched to a gene; V was cut back by 4 bases and J by 4 bases. The CDR3 runs 15 residues. Germline V CDR1 and CDR2: SGHTA, FQGNSA. As DNA, the CDR3 is TGTGCCAGCAGCTGGGATCGCGGGGGGTTATACGAGCAGTACTTC. This translates into CASSWDRGGLYEQYF.

This clone was seen just once. Other nucleotide sequences in the sample specify the same CDR3. This chain uses TRBV7-9 with TRBJ2-7; no definite D call. Germline V CDR1 and CDR2: SEHNR, FQNEAQ (reference sequence). The length of the CDR3 is 11 residues. V dropped 5 bases and J dropped 2 bases, with 4 bases sitting between them. CDR3 loop: CASSVTYEQYF. The CDR3 DNA reads as TGTGCCAGCAGCGTTACCTACGAGCAGTACTTC.

The CDR3 nucleotides are TGTGCCAGCAGTGAAGCGCTTGGCTACAACAATGAGCAGTTCTTC. Encoded protein: CASSEALGYNNEQFF. The chain joins TRBV2 to TRBJ2-1; D is unclear. Per the germline V gene, CDR1 is SNHLY and CDR2 is FYNNEI. This CDR3 comprises 15 residues. The V gene lost 0 bases and the J gene lost 5 bases, with 11 bases spanning the gap.

V is TRBV2 and J is TRBJ2-1, with D perhaps TRBD2 (5 bases). The CDR3 extends over 14 amino acids. Germline loops: CDR1 SNHLY, CDR2 FYNNEI. Trimming stripped 5 bases from V and 7 bases from J, with 15 bases between. The CDR3 DNA reads as TGTGCCAGCAGTACGGGATGGTCGGGAAATGAGCAGTTCTTC. This gives the protein CASSTGWSGNEQFF.

The genes are TRBV9 and TRBJ2-7, with TRBD2 as a possible D gene (6 bases). Trimming pared 3 bases from V and 1 base from J, leaving 14 bases between. CDR1 is SGDLS and CDR2 is YYNGEE in the germline V gene. CDR3 length: 15 amino acids. The CDR3 DNA follows: TGTGCCAGCAGCGAGGGACTTTCTACATCCTACGAGCAGTACTTC. Residues: CASSEGLSTSYEQYF.

The J gene is TRBJ2-7, the V gene TRBV9; TRBD2 aligns across 13 bases. V dropped 7 bases and J dropped 4; count of bases not matched to a gene: 5. The CDR3 extends over 14 amino acids. Germline V lookup: CDR1 SGDLS, CDR2 YYNGEE. The CDR3 sequence is CASARGLAGYEQYF. The CDR3 region has the DNA TGTGCCAGCGCGAGGGGACTAGCGGGGTACGAGCAGTACTTC.

The V and J genes are TRBV4-1 and TRBJ1-2; 9 nucleotides agree with TRBD1. Trimming took 0 bases from V and 4 from J; bases not matched to a gene: 6. The germline CDR1 and CDR2 sequences are MGHRA and YSYEKL. The length of the CDR3 is 16 residues. The CDR3 region is CASSQEGGQGAYGYTF. For the CDR3, the DNA is TGCGCCAGCAGCCAAGAAGGGGGACAGGGCGCCTATGGCTACACCTTC.

The V call is TRBV5-4, the J call TRBJ1-4; 8 positions agree with TRBD1. With V trimmed by 3 bases and J by 8 bases, 6 bases remained unmatched. Per the germline V gene, CDR1 is SGHNT and CDR2 is YYREEE (reference sequence). The CDR3 spans 14 residues. CDR3 amino acids: CASSYRGINEKLFF. In DNA form, the CDR3 reads TGTGCCAGCAGCTACAGGGGGATAAACGAAAAACTGTTTTTT. Using reference TRBV5-4 and TRBJ1-4 for the parts outside the CDR3, the full variable domain is ETGVTQSPTHLIKTRGQQVTLRCSSQSGHNTVSWYQQALGQGPQFIFQYYREEENGRGNFPPRFSGLQFPNYSSELNVNALELDDSALYLCASSYRGINEKLFFGSGTQLSVL.

The rearrangement uses TRBV2 and TRBJ2-7; a weak D match, TRBD2 (6 bases). With 4 bases removed from V and 0 bases from J, the gap between germline ends came to 16 bases. Germline values: CDR1 SNHLY, CDR2 FYNNEI. The CDR3 spans 16 residues. CDR3 in amino acids: CASSVGYRGTSYEQYF. The CDR3 DNA sequence: TGTGCCAGCAGTGTGGGTTATCGGGGGACCTCCTACGAGCAGTACTTC.